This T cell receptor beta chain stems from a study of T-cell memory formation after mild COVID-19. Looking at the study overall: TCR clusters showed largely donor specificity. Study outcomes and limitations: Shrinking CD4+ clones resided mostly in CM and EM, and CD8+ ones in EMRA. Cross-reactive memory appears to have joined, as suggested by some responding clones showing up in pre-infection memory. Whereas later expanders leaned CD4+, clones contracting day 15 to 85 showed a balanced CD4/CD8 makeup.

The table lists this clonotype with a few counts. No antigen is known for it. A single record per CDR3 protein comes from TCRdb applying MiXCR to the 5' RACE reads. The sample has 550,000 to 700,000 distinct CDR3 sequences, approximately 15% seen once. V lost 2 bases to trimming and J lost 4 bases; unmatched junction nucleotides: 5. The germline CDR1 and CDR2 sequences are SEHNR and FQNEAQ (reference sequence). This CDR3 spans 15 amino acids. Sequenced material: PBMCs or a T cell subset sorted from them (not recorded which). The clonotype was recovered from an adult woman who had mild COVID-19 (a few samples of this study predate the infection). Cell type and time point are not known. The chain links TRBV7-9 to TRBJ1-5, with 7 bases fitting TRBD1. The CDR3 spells CASSLFSGGNQPQHF. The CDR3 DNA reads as TGTGCCAGCAGCTTATTCTCAGGGGGGAATCAGCCCCAGCATTTT.